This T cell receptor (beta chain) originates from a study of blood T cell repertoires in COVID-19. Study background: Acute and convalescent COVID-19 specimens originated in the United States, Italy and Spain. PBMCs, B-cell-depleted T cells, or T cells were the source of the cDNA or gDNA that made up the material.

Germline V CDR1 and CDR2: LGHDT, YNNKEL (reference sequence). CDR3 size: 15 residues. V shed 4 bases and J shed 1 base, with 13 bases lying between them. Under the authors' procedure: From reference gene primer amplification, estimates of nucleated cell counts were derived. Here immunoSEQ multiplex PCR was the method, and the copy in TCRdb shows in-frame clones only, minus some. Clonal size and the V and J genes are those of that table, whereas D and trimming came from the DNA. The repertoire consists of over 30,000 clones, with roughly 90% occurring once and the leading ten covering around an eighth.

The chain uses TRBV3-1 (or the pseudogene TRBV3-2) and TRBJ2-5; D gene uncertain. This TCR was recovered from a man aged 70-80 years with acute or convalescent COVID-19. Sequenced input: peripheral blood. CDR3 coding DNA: TGTGCCAGCAGCCCTGGGCCTTTTGGCCAAGAGACCCAGTACTTC. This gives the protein CASSPGPFGQETQYF.